This T cell receptor beta chain was sequenced in a study of long-term antiretroviral therapy in people with HIV (dated by TCRdb to 2022 to 2024). In terms of the full investigation: The earliest samples were collected about a decade before the 2015 WHO recommendation for immediate ART, when ART was typically delayed until CD4 counts fell. A retrospective serial study tested whether ART initiation and durable HIV suppression were associated with changes in peripheral blood TRB repertoire composition and diversity. The cohort contributed about 190 cryopreserved PBMC samples from 25 to 35 adults with confirmed HIV infection, collected serially over a mean of approximately 6 years (range 1-12). Of the roughly 30 participants with HIV, more than 10 were female. No cross-contamination during QIAcube processing turned up in test extractions that ran a monoclonal T-cell line alongside 33 polyclonal samples. Broad study findings and their caveats: Because pre-ART samples had limited cell numbers, unsorted PBMC were profiled rather than sorted CD4+ and CD8+ T cells. Expanded TRB clones identified before ART initiation dominated the repertoire across all time points, though the dominance fluctuated and decreased in many PLHIV after ART. ART initiation was associated with a significant increase in TRB diversity, but diversity stayed significantly below transplant donor controls even after long-term ART. No data were available on ART adherence, viral resistance or therapy changes, limiting inferences about post-ART repertoire changes. Narrower CDR3 length ranges were observed in HIV repertoires than in controls, and an antigen-experienced repertoire with only a slight naive shift after ART was suggested by the network structure. Because PBMC availability was limited, only the TCR beta chain was sequenced, with no alpha chain pairing. Samples dated from about 2003 to 2018, and the ART regimens used may be less effective than current ones.

With respect to this clone: Its target antigen remains unknown. Base-call qualities are not available, and no considerably larger clone is one nucleotide away.

Sequencing of the TRB variable region was done with the immunoSEQ hsTCRB v3.0 assay at survey level resolution. TRB sequencing targeted a depth of about 40,000-50,000 T-cell genomes per sample. An Illumina MiSeq with a v3 150-cycle kit was used to sequence the pooled TRB libraries. Per the source publication's procedure: Repertoire analysis ran in R within a reproducible Nextflow workflow covering QC, data transformation and analysis. LymphoSeq2, an R package for AIRR-Seq data exploration, was used to implement custom analyses. A handful of samples that produced fewer than 5000 total TRB sequences were removed, so 150 to 200 HIV repertoires were analyzed. Of the 188 retained HIV repertoires, approximately 57 were collected before and around 130 after ART initiation. Repertoires were downsampled to 5000 TRB nucleotide sequences, and summary statistics were averaged over 100 downsampling iterations. The analysis kept only TRB sequences whose CDR3 regions were at least seven amino acids long. Diversity was assessed using a clonality score derived from Shannon entropy and using the Gini coefficient. In the repertoire networks, any two of the top 5000 CDR3 amino acid sequences were connected whenever the two sequences differed by an edit distance of one. GLIPH2 predicted antigen specificity groups and MHC restriction for TRB CDR3 amino acid sequences. Known CMV, EBV, HIV or tissue antigen associations were flagged by matching CDR3 amino acid sequences against VDJdb and McPAS-TCR. Pre-ART, post-ART and control groups were compared with Wilcoxon signed-rank tests and Holm-Bonferroni correction. TCRdb stores this immuneACCESS table with in-frame sequences only. Part of the clones is absent; in the studies checked, under half of the shortfall reflects unresolved V genes, and no reason is known for the rest. That table is the source of V, J and clone size, and D and trimming were worked out from the DNA. This sample holds about 19,000 clones; less than 85% were observed only once. The ten largest clones take up around 15% of the sample.

Reading from cysteine to phenylalanine, the CDR3 counts 16 amino acids. The entry retains the CDR3 DNA only, 48 bases that are in frame from base 1. CDR1 and CDR2, looked up from the germline V gene (reference sequence), are SEHNR and FQNEAQ. V is pared back by 1 base and J by 5 bases, with 17 bases lying between the germline termini. Participants were included only if at least one PBMC sample before ART initiation and at least two post-ART samples were available. All participants with HIV were treated in the United States of America. Cryopreserved samples of about 1-10 million PBMC were thawed and washed before DNA extraction. At the time of the earliest PBMC sample, participants with HIV were aged between roughly 20 and 60 years. Per participant, PBMC samples came from 1-4 timepoints prior to ART initiation and 2-8 timepoints following ART initiation, for a median of 7 samples. For every participant, serial HIV viral load, CD4+ T-cell count, ART history and demographic data were obtained. A Qiagen kit on a QIAcube was used to extract genomic DNA from unsorted PBMC, with samples processed in batches of 12.

The origin of this receptor is a woman aged 45-60 years with HIV. This specimen consisted of unsorted PBMCs, obtained 0.5 years before starting antiretroviral therapy. The chain employs TRBV7-9 and TRBJ2-5; the D segment cannot be called with confidence. This receptor has the CDR3 CASSLGLNLETETQYF. The DNA is as follows: TGTGCCAGCAGCTTAGGGCTCAACCTCGAGACGGAGACCCAGTACTTC.